This T cell receptor beta chain was sequenced in a study of blood T cell repertoires in COVID-19. Study as a whole: The study drew acute and convalescent COVID-19 samples from the United States, Italy and Spain. Sources were T cells, B-cell-depleted T cells, or PBMCs; the material itself was cDNA or gDNA.

Per the original data handling: Reference gene primer amplification gave nucleated cell count estimates. Data came from immunoSEQ multiplex PCR; TCRdb stores just in-frame clones and leaves some out. V, J and clone size are taken as reported in that table, and D and trimming were inferred from the DNA itself. The profile shows about 140,000 clones, approximately 78% of them singletons. The sequencing input was peripheral blood. The receptor was isolated from a woman of 80 years or more with acute or convalescent COVID-19.

For the CDR3, the DNA is TGTGCCTGGAGTGTAACAGGTTTTTTGGGTGTGTATTCACCCCTCCACTTT. It codes for CAWSVTGFLGVYSPLHF. The chain recombines TRBV30 with TRBJ1-6; possible D gene TRBD1, 5 bases. Germline V gene lookup returns CDR1 GTSNPN and CDR2 SVGIG (reference sequence). Deletions cut 0 bases from V and 8 bases from J, with 20 bases between. The CDR3 covers 17 residues.